This TCR beta chain came from a study of T-cell memory formation after mild COVID-19. Turning to the study itself: TCR clusters were largely donor specific. Notes on the study in general: Detection of some responders pre-infection suggested pre-existing cross-reactive memory T cells participated. Day 15 to 85 contractors were CD4/CD8 balanced; later expanders leaned CD4+.

The authors produced TCR alpha and TCR beta cDNA libraries with sample barcodes and UMIs by 5'RACE using constant-segment primers. TCRdb reprocessed the 5' RACE reads with MiXCR, giving one entry per CDR3 protein. The table includes around 130,000 distinct CDR3 sequences, 15% to 20% detected once. V was cut by 7 bases and J by 2 bases, with 7 bases left in between. The CDR3 totals 12 residues. CDR1 is KGHDR, CDR2 SFDVKD, per germline. As concerns this clonotype: Its target is unknown.

Sequenced material: PBMCs or a T cell subset sorted from them (not recorded which). The source of this sequence is an adult woman who had mild COVID-19 (a few samples of this study predate the infection). Cell type and time point are not known. This chain links TRBV24-1 with TRBJ1-1; no clear D gene. This chain's CDR3 is CATREGNTEAFF. Written as DNA, the CDR3 is TGTGCCACCAGGGAGGGAAACACTGAAGCTTTCTTT.